This T cell receptor beta chain was sequenced for a study of Graves' ophthalmopathy and Graves' hyperthyroidism. Study-wide results and caveats: The model achieved 55% to 71% sensitivity and 72% to 75% specificity for ophthalmopathy progression. Blood was where most expanded thyroid clonotypes above 0.001 frequency also turned up.

The CDR3 extends over 14 amino acids. Trimming stripped 6 bases from V and 0 bases from J, with 6 bases between. Germline V lookup: CDR1 SGHAT, CDR2 FQNNGV. This clonotype was counted ten times or more. Its specificity is not known. Amplifying from RNA transcripts, the study obtained TCR beta CDR3 regions. In the first round, RT-PCR was carried out with HTBI primers, and a multiplex PCR formed the second round. TCRdb used MiXCR to reprocess the multiplex PCR reads, holding one entry per CDR3 protein. The table includes about 400,000 distinct CDR3 sequences, around 19% detected once. The receptor was isolated from a woman aged 18-29 years with Graves' ophthalmopathy. V usage is TRBV11-2 and J usage is TRBJ2-6, with a possible D match to TRBD2 (6 bases). Material for sequencing was peripheral blood. DNA for the CDR3: TGTGCCAGCAGGGGAGGCTCTGGGGCCAACGTCCTGACTTTC. Translation gives CASRGGSGANVLTF.